Following are 17 T cell receptor beta chains from one sample sequenced in a study of liver allograft versus peripheral blood T cells. Whole-study context: A comparison was made between T cell receptor repertoires in transplanted livers and those in recipients' peripheral blood.

One entry per CDR3 protein, called by TCRdb with MiXCR from the reads. Of about 2,600 distinct CDR3 sequences listed, about 20% are singletons. The receptors derive from a human patient who had a liver transplant. The T cells may come from the graft donor.

By its share, this clonotype is medium-sized. V is TRBV20-1 and J is TRBJ2-1; D is unresolved. V lost 4 bases and J lost 0, with 19 bases in between. The CDR3 runs to 17 residues. In germline, CDR1 is DFQATT, CDR2 SNEGSKA (reference sequence). CDR3 in DNA: TGCAGTGCTACCCAATTCCCCGACCTGAGCTCCTACAATGAGCAGTTCTTC. It translates to CSATQFPDLSSYNEQFF.

This clonotype qualifies as medium-sized. The chain links TRBV6-5 to TRBJ2-7; D tentatively reads TRBD1 or TRBD2 (6 bases each). V was clipped by 2 bases and J by 6 bases, with 11 bases between them. Germline V gives CDR1 MNHEY, CDR2 SVGAGI. The CDR3 has 13 residues. The CDR3 here is CASSYKGGPEQYF. CDR3 in DNA: TGTGCCAGCAGTTACAAGGGGGGCCCCGAGCAGTACTTC.

By share of the sample, this clonotype is medium-sized. The rearrangement joins TRBV20-1 to TRBJ2-7; 7 bases map to TRBD1. The length of the CDR3 is 14 residues. CDR1 DFQATT and CDR2 SNEGSKA come from the germline V gene (reference sequence). Germline trimming cut 4 bases from V and 3 bases from J; bases unmatched to any gene: 9. This CDR3 is CSATTGTDLYEQYF. In DNA form, the CDR3 reads TGCAGTGCTACTACCGGGACAGATCTCTACGAGCAGTACTTC.

The J gene is TRBJ1-5, the V gene TRBV6-2 or TRBV6-3; no reliable D call. The V gene's germline CDR1 is MNHEY and CDR2 SVGEGT. This CDR3 has 13 residues. The germline V and J ends were trimmed by 2 bases and 7 bases, with 9 bases remaining between them. CDR3 amino acids: CASSYQDHQPQHF. CDR3 sequence (DNA): TGTGCCAGCAGTTACCAAGACCACCAGCCCCAGCATTTT.

This clonotype came up a few times. J is TRBJ2-3 and V is TRBV11-2; D remains ambiguous. Germline loops: CDR1 SGHAT, CDR2 FQNNGV. This CDR3 has 14 residues. Trimming shortened V by 1 base and J by 2 bases, and 7 bases separated the two germline ends. CDR3 sequence (DNA): TGTGCCAGCAGCTTAGGGCCGTACACAGATACGCAGTATTTT. This encodes CASSLGPYTDTQYF.

In this sample, this clonotype turned up once. This could be a read error, since a much larger clone is one nucleotide away. The J gene is TRBJ1-6, the V gene TRBV6-1, with D tentatively TRBD1 (5 bases). The germline V gene has CDR1 MNHNS and CDR2 SASEGT. This CDR3 is built from 12 residues. The CDR3 nucleotides read TGTGTCGGGGGGTCCTATAATTCACCCCTCCACTTT. Translated: CVGGSYNSPLHF.

In this sample, this clonotype turned up a few times. CDR3 nucleotides: TGTGCCAGCAGCTTCACAGGGGACGAGCAGTACTTC. It is translated as CASSFTGDEQYF. The chain uses TRBV9 and TRBJ2-7; 7 bases agree with TRBD1. Germline V gives CDR1 SGDLS, CDR2 YYNGEE. Trimming at V came to 4 bases and at J to 5 bases, leaving 3 bases not matched to a gene. The CDR3 has 12 amino acids.

This clonotype was detected many times. J is TRBJ2-3 and V is TRBV5-5; the D gene is possibly TRBD2 (7 bases). This CDR3 contains 16 residues. The V end was cut by 0 bases, the J end by 0 bases, with 11 bases between. Per the germline V gene, CDR1 is SGHKS and CDR2 is YYEKEE (reference sequence). CDR3 protein: CASSLGGRGSTDTQYF. The CDR3 DNA is TGTGCCAGCAGCTTGGGGGGGAGGGGGAGCACAGATACGCAGTATTTT.

The chain uses TRBV7-9 and TRBJ2-7; 8 nucleotides align to TRBD1. The CDR3 runs to 14 residues. The trim removed 7 bases at V and 0 bases at J, leaving 5 bases unmatched. The V gene's germline CDR1 is SEHNR and CDR2 FQNEAQ (reference sequence). CDR3 bases: TGTGCCAGCAACCCACAGGGGGGCTCCTACGAGCAGTACTTC. This gives the protein CASNPQGGSYEQYF.

The chain is built from TRBV7-9 and TRBJ2-1; 11 nucleotides align to TRBD1. Losses at the gene ends were 5 bases for V and 5 bases for J; bases not matched to a gene: 5. CDR1 and CDR2 from the germline V gene are SEHNR and FQNEAQ (reference sequence). The CDR3 has 15 amino acids. CDR3 region: CASSLGQGDDNEQFF. The CDR3, as DNA: TGTGCCAGCAGCCTGGGACAGGGGGACGACAATGAGCAGTTCTTC. Based on the CDR3 plus reference TRBV7-9 and TRBJ2-1, the full variable domain is DTGVSQNPRHKITKRGQNVTFRCDPISEHNRLYWYRQTLGQGPEFLTYFQNEAQLEKSRLLSDRFSAERPKGSFSTLEIQRTEQGDSAMYLCASSLGQGDDNEQFFGPGTRLTVL.

The chain uses TRBV11-1 and TRBJ2-5; 7 bases are shared with TRBD2. The V gene's germline CDR1 is SGHAT and CDR2 FQDESV (reference sequence). The CDR3 is 15 amino acids. Trimming cost V 4 bases and J 5 bases; bases outside gene matches: 10. For the CDR3, the DNA is TGTGCCAGCAGCTCCTTGAGGACTAGTGGGGAGACCCAGTACTTC. It encodes CASSSLRTSGETQYF.

In regard to this clonotype: A clone one base away is much larger, so this may be a read error. The V call is TRBV6-5, the J call TRBJ2-4, with 8 bases identical to TRBD1. CDR1 MNHEY and CDR2 SVGAGI come from the germline V gene. CDR3 size: 14 residues. CDR3 in DNA: TGTGCCAGAAGTTACGGGCAGGGGGCGGACATTCAGTACTTC. Amino acid sequence: CARSYGQGADIQYF.

The chain is built from TRBV19 and TRBJ2-7; a possible D gene is TRBD2 (5 bases). Per the germline V gene, CDR1 is LNHDA and CDR2 is SQIVND (reference sequence). This CDR3 is 13 amino acids long. V dropped 11 bases and J dropped 4 bases, with 18 bases sitting between them. Here the CDR3 reads CASRRGPKYEQYF. CDR3 bases: TGTGCCTCCCGGAGAGGGCCCAAGTACGAGCAGTACTTC.

This clonotype was seen more than once but under ten times. The rearrangement links TRBV25-1 to TRBJ2-3; unclear D gene. This CDR3 has 16 amino acids. V lost 1 base and J 0 bases, leaving 11 bases between the germline ends. CDR1 is MGHDK and CDR2 is SYGVNS in the germline V gene. CDR3 sequence (DNA): TGTGCCAGCAGTGAATTCCCCACAACTAGCACAGATACGCAGTATTTT. Its translation is CASSEFPTTSTDTQYF.

The table lists this clonotype with a count of one. This chain joins TRBV27 and TRBJ2-1, with 8 bases fitting TRBD2. V gave up 5 bases and J gave up 4 bases; unmatched junction bases: 10. Germline CDR1 MNHEY, CDR2 SMNVEV (reference sequence). There are 16 residues in the CDR3. CDR3: CASSEETGGLYNEQFF. For the CDR3, the DNA is TGTGCCAGCAGTGAAGAGACGGGGGGGCTATACAATGAGCAGTTCTTC.

This clonotype came up a few times. The J gene is TRBJ2-4, the V gene TRBV11-2; no clear D. Germline-derived CDR1 and CDR2 are SGHAT and FQNNGV. The V end was cut by 5 bases, the J end by 0 bases, with 11 bases between. This CDR3 is 15 amino acids long. CDR3 region: CASSRSDLAKNIQYF. The CDR3 nucleotides are TGTGCCAGCAGCCGGTCAGATTTAGCCAAAAACATTCAGTACTTC.

V and J are TRBV2 and TRBJ2-2, with 10 bases that match TRBD1. Germline V gene sequence: CDR1 SNHLY, CDR2 FYNNEI. The CDR3 loop spans 15 amino acids. V shed 9 bases and J 3 bases; nucleotides not matched to a gene: 7. CDR3: CASDRDRGDTGELFF. As DNA, the CDR3 is TGTGCCAGTGACCGGGACAGGGGCGACACCGGGGAGCTGTTTTTT.